This T cell receptor beta chain is drawn from a study of OX40 agonist ivuxolimab in advanced cancers. This clone was detected once. The antigen is undetermined. Autoimmune disease history or systemic immunosuppression excluded patients. The study sampled blood at baseline, cycle 4 day 1, and cycle 7 day 1. V lost 2 bases to trimming and J lost 3 bases, with 11 bases between them. Per the germline V gene, CDR1 is GTSNPN and CDR2 is SVGIG (reference sequence). This CDR3 contains 13 residues. The assay was immunoSEQ multiplex PCR, and TCRdb's table has in-frame clones only and misses some. The table shows some 62,000 clones, with around four fifths occurring only once. Notes on the study in general: Average numbers of expanded clones were greater in CD8+ T cells than in CD4+.

This sequence was found in an adult with an advanced solid tumor such as melanoma, head and neck, liver or kidney cancer. This rearrangement joins TRBV30 to TRBJ2-7; no reliable D call. This specimen was CD4+ or CD8+ T cells sorted from blood, taken in a trial of the OX40 agonist ivuxolimab. For the CDR3, the DNA is TGTGCCTGGAGTCTTTCCGACGGCTACGAGCAGTACTTC. As protein: CAWSLSDGYEQYF.